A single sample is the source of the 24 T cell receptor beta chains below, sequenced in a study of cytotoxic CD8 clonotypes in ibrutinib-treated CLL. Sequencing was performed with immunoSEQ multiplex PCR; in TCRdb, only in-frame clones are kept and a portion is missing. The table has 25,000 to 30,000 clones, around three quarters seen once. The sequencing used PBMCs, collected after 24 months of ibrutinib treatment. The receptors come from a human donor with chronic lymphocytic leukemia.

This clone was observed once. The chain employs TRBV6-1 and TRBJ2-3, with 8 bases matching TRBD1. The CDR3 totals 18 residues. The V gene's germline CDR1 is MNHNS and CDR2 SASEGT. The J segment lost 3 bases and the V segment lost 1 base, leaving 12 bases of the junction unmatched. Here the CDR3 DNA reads TGTGCCAGCAGTGAAGAGGGCAGGGGGCAAGGGATTACAGATACGCAGTATTTT. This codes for CASSEEGRGQGITDTQYF.

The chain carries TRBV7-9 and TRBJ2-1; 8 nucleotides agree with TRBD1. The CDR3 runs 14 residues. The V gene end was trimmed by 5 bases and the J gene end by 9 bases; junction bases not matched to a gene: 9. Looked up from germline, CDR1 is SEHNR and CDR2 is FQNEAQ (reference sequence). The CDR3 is CASSPQGARFEQFF. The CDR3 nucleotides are TGTGCCAGCAGCCCCCAGGGGGCTAGATTTGAGCAGTTCTTC.

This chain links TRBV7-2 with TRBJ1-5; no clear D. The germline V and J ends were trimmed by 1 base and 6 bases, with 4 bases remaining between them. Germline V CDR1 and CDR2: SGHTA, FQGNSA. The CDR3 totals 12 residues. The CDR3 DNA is TGTGCCAGCAGCTTAGACGTTCAGCCCCAGCATTTT. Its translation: CASSLDVQPQHF.

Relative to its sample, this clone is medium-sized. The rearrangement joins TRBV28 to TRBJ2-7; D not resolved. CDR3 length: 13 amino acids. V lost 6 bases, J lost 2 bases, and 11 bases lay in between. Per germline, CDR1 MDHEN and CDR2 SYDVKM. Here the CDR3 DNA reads TGTGCCAGCAGCCCCCGGCAGCCCTACGAGCAGTACTTC. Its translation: CASSPRQPYEQYF. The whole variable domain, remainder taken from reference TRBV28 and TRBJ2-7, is DVKVTQSSRYLVKRTGEKVFLECVQDMDHENMFWYRQDPGLGLRLIYFSYDVKMKEKGDIPEGYSVSREKKERFSLILESASTNQTSMYLCASSPRQPYEQYFGPGTRLTVT.

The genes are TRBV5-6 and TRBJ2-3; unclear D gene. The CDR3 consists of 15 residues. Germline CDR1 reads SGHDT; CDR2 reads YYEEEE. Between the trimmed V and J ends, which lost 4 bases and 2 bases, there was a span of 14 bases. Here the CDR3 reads CASSRTGRFTDTQYF. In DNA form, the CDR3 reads TGTGCCAGCAGCCGGACCGGGCGGTTCACAGATACGCAGTATTTT.

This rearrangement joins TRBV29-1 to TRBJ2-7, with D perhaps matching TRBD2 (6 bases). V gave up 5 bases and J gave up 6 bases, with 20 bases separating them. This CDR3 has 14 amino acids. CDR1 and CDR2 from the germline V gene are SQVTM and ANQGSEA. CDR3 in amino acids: CSVKLSGVGGEQYF. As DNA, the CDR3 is TGCAGCGTTAAACTCTCGGGAGTGGGGGGCGAGCAGTACTTC.

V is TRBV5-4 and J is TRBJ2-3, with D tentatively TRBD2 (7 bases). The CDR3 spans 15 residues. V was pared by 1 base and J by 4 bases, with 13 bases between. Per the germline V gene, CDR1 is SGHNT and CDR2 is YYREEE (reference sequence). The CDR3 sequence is CASSLRGAGSDTQYF. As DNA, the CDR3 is TGTGCCAGCAGCTTGCGGGGGGCGGGCTCAGATACGCAGTATTTT.

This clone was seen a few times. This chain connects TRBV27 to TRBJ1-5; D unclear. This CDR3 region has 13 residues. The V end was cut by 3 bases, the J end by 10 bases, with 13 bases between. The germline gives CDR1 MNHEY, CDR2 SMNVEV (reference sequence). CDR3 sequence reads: CASSLRESVPQHF. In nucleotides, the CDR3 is TGTGCCAGCAGTTTGAGGGAGAGCGTCCCCCAGCATTTT.

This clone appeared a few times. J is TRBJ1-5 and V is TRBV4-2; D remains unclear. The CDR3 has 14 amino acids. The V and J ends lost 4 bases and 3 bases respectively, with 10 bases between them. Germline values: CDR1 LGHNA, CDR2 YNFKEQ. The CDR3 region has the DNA TGTGCCAGCAGCCGCGGTTCAGTCAATCAGCCCCAGCATTTT. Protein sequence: CASSRGSVNQPQHF.

The CDR3: CSVTNTLTGNTEAFF. CDR3 sequence (DNA): TGCAGCGTTACTAATACCCTGACAGGGAACACTGAAGCTTTCTTT. V and J are TRBV29-1 and TRBJ1-1, with a possible D match to TRBD1 (6 bases). The germline V gene encodes CDR1 SQVTM and CDR2 ANQGSEA. Trimming stripped 5 bases from V and 1 base from J, with 17 bases between. The CDR3 consists of 15 residues.

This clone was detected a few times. DNA of the CDR3: TGTGCCACCAGCAGACCCGCGGCCCTTTACAATGAGCAGTTCTTC. Translated: CATSRPAALYNEQFF. This rearrangement joins TRBV15 to TRBJ2-1; no definite D call. Germline V CDR1 and CDR2: LNHNV, YYDKDF (reference sequence). The CDR3 is 15 residues long. The V end was cut by 2 bases, the J end by 4 bases, with 12 bases between. The entire variable domain, with the rest obtained from reference TRBV15 and TRBJ2-1, is as follows: DAMVIQNPRYQVTQFGKPVTLSCSQTLNHNVMYWYQQKSSQAPKLLFHYYDKDFNNEADTPDNFQSRRPNTSFCFLDIRSPGLGDTAMYLCATSRPAALYNEQFFGPGTRLTVL.

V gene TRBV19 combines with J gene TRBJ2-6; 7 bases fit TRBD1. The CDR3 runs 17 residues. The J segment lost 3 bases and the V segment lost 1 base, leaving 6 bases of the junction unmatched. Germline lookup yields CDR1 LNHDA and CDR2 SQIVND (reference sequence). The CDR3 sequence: CASSIGQRGLGANVLTF. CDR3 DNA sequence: TGTGCCAGTAGTATAGGCCAGAGGGGGCTTGGGGCCAACGTCCTGACTTTC.

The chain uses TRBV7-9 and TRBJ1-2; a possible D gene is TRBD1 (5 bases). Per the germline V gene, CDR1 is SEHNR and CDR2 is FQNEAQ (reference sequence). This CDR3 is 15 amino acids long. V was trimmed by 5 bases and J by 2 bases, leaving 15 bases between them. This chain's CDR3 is CASSPTGGSNYGYTF. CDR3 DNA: TGTGCCAGCAGCCCTACAGGTGGTTCGAACTATGGCTACACCTTC.

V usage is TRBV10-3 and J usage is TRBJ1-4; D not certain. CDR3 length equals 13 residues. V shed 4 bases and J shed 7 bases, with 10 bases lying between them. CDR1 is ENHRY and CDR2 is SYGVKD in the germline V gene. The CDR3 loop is CAISGLSGEKLFF. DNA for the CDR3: TGTGCCATCAGTGGGCTTTCTGGTGAAAAACTGTTTTTT.

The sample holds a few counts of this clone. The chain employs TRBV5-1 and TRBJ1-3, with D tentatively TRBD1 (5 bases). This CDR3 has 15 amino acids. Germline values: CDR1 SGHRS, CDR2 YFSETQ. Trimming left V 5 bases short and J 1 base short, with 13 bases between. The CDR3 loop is CASRGELDSGNTIYF. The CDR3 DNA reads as TGCGCCAGCAGAGGGGAGTTAGATTCTGGAAACACCATATATTTT.

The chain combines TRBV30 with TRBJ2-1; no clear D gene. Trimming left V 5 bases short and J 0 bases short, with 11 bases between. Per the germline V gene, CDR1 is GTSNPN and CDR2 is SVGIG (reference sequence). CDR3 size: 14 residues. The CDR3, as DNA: TGTGCCTGGGGCGTAAGGAGCTCCTACAATGAGCAGTTCTTC. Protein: CAWGVRSSYNEQFF.

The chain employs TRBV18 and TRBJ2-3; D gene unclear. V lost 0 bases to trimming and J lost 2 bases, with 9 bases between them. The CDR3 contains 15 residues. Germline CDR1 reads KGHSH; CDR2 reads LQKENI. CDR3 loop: CASSPPWFATDTQYF. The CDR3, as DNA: TGTGCCAGCTCACCACCGTGGTTTGCCACAGATACGCAGTATTTT.

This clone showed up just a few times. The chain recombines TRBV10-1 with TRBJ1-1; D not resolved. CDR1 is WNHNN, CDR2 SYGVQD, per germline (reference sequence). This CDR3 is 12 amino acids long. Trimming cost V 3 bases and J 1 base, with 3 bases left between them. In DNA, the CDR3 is TGCGCCAGCAGTGACTCGAACACTGAAGCTTTCTTT. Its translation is CASSDSNTEAFF.

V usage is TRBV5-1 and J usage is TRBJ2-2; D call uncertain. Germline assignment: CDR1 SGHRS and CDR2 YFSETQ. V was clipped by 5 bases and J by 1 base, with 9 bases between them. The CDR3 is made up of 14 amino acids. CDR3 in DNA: TGCGCCAGCAGGTCCAGGATGAACACCGGGGAGCTGTTTTTT. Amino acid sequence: CASRSRMNTGELFF.

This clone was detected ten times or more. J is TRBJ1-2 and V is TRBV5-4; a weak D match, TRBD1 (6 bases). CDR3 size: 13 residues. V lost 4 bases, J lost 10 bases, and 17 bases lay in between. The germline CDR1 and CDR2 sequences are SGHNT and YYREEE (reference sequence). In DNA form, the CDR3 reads TGTGCCAGCAGCCCAGGGCGGGGGCTCTCCTACACCTTC. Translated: CASSPGRGLSYTF.

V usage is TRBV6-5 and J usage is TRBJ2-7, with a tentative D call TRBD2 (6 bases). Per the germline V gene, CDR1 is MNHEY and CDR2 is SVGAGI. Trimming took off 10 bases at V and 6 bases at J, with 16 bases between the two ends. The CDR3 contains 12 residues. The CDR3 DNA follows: TGTGCCACGGGAAGTGTCGGGAGCGAGCAGTACTTC. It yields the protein CATGSVGSEQYF.

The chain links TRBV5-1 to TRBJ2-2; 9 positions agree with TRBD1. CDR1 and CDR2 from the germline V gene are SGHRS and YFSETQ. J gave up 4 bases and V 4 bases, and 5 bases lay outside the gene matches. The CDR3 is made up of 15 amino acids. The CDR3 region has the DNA TGCGCCAGCAGCCCCCGACAGGGGGGCACCGGGGAGCTGTTTTTT. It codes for CASSPRQGGTGELFF.

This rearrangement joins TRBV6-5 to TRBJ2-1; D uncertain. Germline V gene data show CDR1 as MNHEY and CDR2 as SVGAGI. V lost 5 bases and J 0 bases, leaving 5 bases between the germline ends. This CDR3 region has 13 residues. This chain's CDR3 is CASSPTSYNEQFF. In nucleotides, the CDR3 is TGTGCCAGCAGTCCAACCTCCTACAATGAGCAGTTCTTC.

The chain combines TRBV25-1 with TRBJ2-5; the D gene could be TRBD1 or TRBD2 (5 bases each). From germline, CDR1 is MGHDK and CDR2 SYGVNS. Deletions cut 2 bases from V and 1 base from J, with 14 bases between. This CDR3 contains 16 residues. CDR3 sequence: CASSEGVAGTQETQYF. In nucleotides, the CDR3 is TGTGCCAGCAGTGAAGGGGTGGCAGGGACCCAAGAGACCCAGTACTTC. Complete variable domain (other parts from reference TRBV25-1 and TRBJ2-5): EADIYQTPRYLVIGTGKKITLECSQTMGHDKMYWYQQDPGMELHLIHYSYGVNSTEKGDLSSESTVSRIRTEHFPLTLESARPSHTSQYLCASSEGVAGTQETQYFGPGTRLLVL.